Listed below are T cell receptor beta chains from one sample, sequenced in a study of blood T cell repertoires in COVID-19. This table comes from immunoSEQ multiplex PCR, and its TCRdb copy is limited to in-frame clones, with some not included. The sample lists under 300,000 clones; approximately 85% were seen once. Sequences were obtained from peripheral blood. The receptors here all came from a woman aged 60-75 years with active or convalescent COVID-19. Both conserved end residues are part of each CDR3. The D gene is left open where the match is weak. For some rows the clone size is stated as once, few or many, or as a class when expanded; others skip it.

d_gene | abundance | j_gene | v_gene | CDR3aa | CDR3nt
. | . | TRBJ1-1 | TRBV18 | CASSPRDGGNTEAFF | TGTGCCAGCTCACCGCGGGACGGGGGGAACACTGAAGCTTTCTTT
TRBD1 | . | TRBJ1-5 | TRBV6-6 | CASSPGGVAQPQHF | TGTGCCAGCAGTCCAGGGGGCGTAGCTCAGCCCCAGCATTTT
TRBD1 | . | TRBJ1-5 | TRBV10-3 | CAIQQGREGQPQHF | TGTGCCATACAACAGGGGCGAGAGGGGCAGCCCCAGCATTTT
TRBD1 | . | TRBJ1-2 | TRBV7-9 | CASSRDIADRGGYTF | TGTGCCAGCAGCCGAGACATCGCGGACAGGGGTGGCTACACCTTC
. | . | TRBJ2-7 | TRBV7-7 | CASSQDHAGEQYF | TGTGCTAGCAGCCAGGACCATGCGGGCGAGCAGTACTTC
TRBD1 | . | TRBJ2-1 | TRBV30 | CAWIVRATGHNEQFF | TGTGCCTGGATCGTAAGGGCGACAGGGCACAATGAGCAGTTCTTC
. | . | TRBJ2-3 | TRBV15 | CATSLLRRDTQYF | TGTGCCACCAGCTTATTAAGGCGGGATACGCAGTATTTT
TRBD1 | . | TRBJ2-5 | TRBV10-3 | CAISEGQVGEETQYF | TGTGCCATCAGTGAGGGACAGGTTGGCGAGGAGACCCAGTACTTC
TRBD1 | once | TRBJ1-2 | TRBV29-1 | CSGSRTGDYGYTF | TGCAGCGGTTCCCGGACAGGGGACTATGGCTACACCTTC
. | . | TRBJ1-2 | TRBV21-1 | CASSKGVGGWYGYTF | TGTGCCAGCAGCAAAGGGGTAGGGGGTTGGTATGGCTACACCTTC
. | . | TRBJ1-2 | TRBV6-5 | CASSPVGGYPYGYTF | TGTGCCAGCAGTCCCGTCGGGGGTTATCCCTATGGCTACACCTTC
. | once | TRBJ1-6 | TRBV5-4 | CASSLVIGGGTNSPLHF | TGTGCCAGCAGCTTGGTTATCGGCGGGGGGACGAATTCACCCCTCCACTTT
. | . | TRBJ2-1 | TRBV15 | CATSTHVWNEQFF | TGTGCCACCAGCACACATGTCTGGAATGAGCAGTTCTTC
TRBD1 | . | TRBJ1-2 | TRBV14 | CASSPRTGDGYTF | TGTGCCAGCAGCCCCCGGACAGGGGATGGCTACACCTTC
TRBD1 | . | TRBJ2-5 | TRBV5-8 | CASSFIWTGGAETQYF | TGTGCCAGCAGCTTTATTTGGACAGGGGGCGCGGAGACCCAGTACTTC
. | once | TRBJ2-6 | TRBV14 | CASSQALGANVLTF | TGTGCCAGCAGCCAGGCCCTCGGGGCCAACGTCCTGACTTTC
. | . | TRBJ1-3 | TRBV5-1 | CASSPTTGGGNTIYF | TGCGCCAGCAGCCCTACGACAGGAGGCGGAAACACCATATATTTT
. | . | TRBJ1-2 | TRBV6-5 | CASARGINYGYTF | TGTGCCAGCGCGAGGGGGATCAACTATGGCTACACCTTC
TRBD1 | few | TRBJ1-6 | TRBV9 | CASTPGQSSYNSPLHF | TGTGCCAGCACACCGGGACAGAGCTCCTATAATTCACCCCTCCACTTT
. | once | TRBJ1-1 | TRBV7-6 | CASSLGVRGYGEAFF | TGTGCCAGCAGCTTAGGAGTAAGGGGGTACGGTGAAGCTTTCTTT
TRBD1 | . | TRBJ1-1 | TRBV19 | CASSAVAGGQGTEAFF | TGTGCCAGTAGTGCGGTCGCAGGGGGCCAGGGCACTGAAGCTTTCTTT
TRBD2 | . | TRBJ2-1 | TRBV6-5 | CASRTSGYNEQFF | TGTGCCAGCAGGACTAGCGGGTACAATGAGCAGTTCTTC
. | . | TRBJ2-1 | TRBV6-6 | CASSQPPGNEQFF | TGTGCCAGCAGCCAACCGCCCGGCAATGAGCAGTTCTTC
. | . | TRBJ1-5 | TRBV3-1/TRBV3-2 | CASSQSGSLSNQPQHF | TGTGCCAGCAGCCAATCAGGATCGTTAAGCAATCAGCCCCAGCATTTT
. | . | TRBJ2-7 | TRBV3-1/TRBV3-2 | CASSRQPEQYF | TGTGCCAGCAGTCGACAGCCCGAGCAGTACTTC
TRBD2 | . | TRBJ2-1 | TRBV7-7 | CASSSSPGGDINEQFF | TGTGCTAGCAGTAGCTCGCCTGGGGGGGATATCAATGAGCAGTTCTTC